These 16 T cell receptor beta chains share one sample of origin, sequenced in a study of T cell responses to AZD1222 COVID-19 vaccine. Assay: immunoSEQ multiplex PCR; the TCRdb copy retains only in-frame clones and omits some. The sample carries some 150,000 clones, 92% recorded once. The sample consisted of peripheral blood, taken 28 days after the second AZD1222 dose. Receptors originate from an adult who received the AZD1222 COVID-19 vaccine.

The J gene is TRBJ1-6, the V gene TRBV9, with D unclear. Trimming left V 5 bases short and J 7 bases short, with 19 bases between. The length of the CDR3 is 16 residues. Germline V lookup: CDR1 SGDLS, CDR2 YYNGEE. CDR3 region: CASSRGVDQVNSPLHF. The CDR3 DNA is TGTGCCAGCAGTCGGGGAGTCGACCAAGTAAATTCACCCCTCCACTTT.

The gene calls are TRBV29-1 and TRBJ1-1; D unresolved. The germline V gene encodes CDR1 SQVTM and CDR2 ANQGSEA. There are 14 residues in the CDR3. The V gene lost 6 bases and the J gene lost 0 bases, with 14 bases spanning the gap. CDR3 in DNA: TGCAGCGTCCGAGGACGGCGTGTGAACACTGAAGCTTTCTTT. Its translation: CSVRGRRVNTEAFF.

The chain employs TRBV18 and TRBJ1-1, with a tentative D call TRBD1 (5 bases). In germline, CDR1 is KGHSH, CDR2 LQKENI. The CDR3 consists of 15 residues. Trimming cost V 3 bases and J 6 bases, with 17 bases left between them. The CDR3 spells CASSPRGSLNAEAFF. In DNA, the CDR3 is TGTGCCAGCTCACCTAGGGGATCATTAAACGCTGAAGCTTTCTTT. Looking up the rest from reference TRBV18 and TRBJ1-1 gives the full variable domain: NAGVMQNPRHLVRRRGQEARLRCSPMKGHSHVYWYRQLPEEGLKFMVYLQKENIIDESGMPKERFSAEFPKEGPSILRIQQVVRGDSAAYFCASSPRGSLNAEAFFGQGTRLTVV.

The chain combines TRBV5-1 with TRBJ1-1, with D hard to call. Germline values: CDR1 SGHRS, CDR2 YFSETQ. V was cut by 5 bases and J by 4 bases, with 18 bases left in between. The CDR3 is 15 amino acids. In DNA form, the CDR3 reads TGCGCCAGCAGTTCGGGATTTGGTAGGATCACTGAAGCTTTCTTT. Amino acid sequence: CASSSGFGRITEAFF.

V is TRBV5-1 and J is TRBJ2-5, with a weak D call TRBD2 (5 bases). This CDR3 spans 12 amino acids. Germline V gives CDR1 SGHRS, CDR2 YFSETQ. Deletions cut 0 bases from V and 7 bases from J, with 7 bases between. CDR3 loop: CASSLARGTQYF. CDR3 sequence (DNA): TGCGCCAGCAGCTTGGCCCGGGGGACCCAGTACTTC.

The chain joins TRBV5-1 to TRBJ2-7; 9 nucleotides match TRBD2. The CDR3 runs 15 residues. Germline loops: CDR1 SGHRS, CDR2 YFSETQ. With 2 bases clipped from V and 4 bases from J, the junction kept 7 bases outside the gene matches. The CDR3 DNA sequence: TGCGCCAGCAGCTTCGGAGCTAGCGGGACGTACGAGCAGTACTTC. Its protein is CASSFGASGTYEQYF.

This clone was counted between two and nine times. The rearrangement joins TRBV2 to TRBJ1-5; D might be TRBD1 (5 bases). This CDR3 is built from 15 residues. Trimming stripped 3 bases from V and 1 base from J, with 10 bases between. Germline V gene sequence: CDR1 SNHLY, CDR2 FYNNEI. The chain's CDR3 is CASSDGWGSNQPQHF. CDR3 sequence (DNA): TGTGCCAGCAGTGACGGTTGGGGGAGCAATCAGCCCCAGCATTTT.

The chain employs TRBV24-1 and TRBJ2-3; 9 positions match TRBD2. Trimming at V came to 4 bases and at J to 2 bases, leaving 3 bases not matched to a gene. Germline-derived CDR1 and CDR2 are KGHDR and SFDVKD. The CDR3 has 15 residues. The chain's CDR3 is CATSDASGDTDTQYF. The CDR3 DNA reads TGTGCCACCAGTGACGCTAGCGGGGACACAGATACGCAGTATTTT.

This rearrangement joins TRBV5-1 to TRBJ2-1; possibly TRBD1 for D (7 bases). Trimming took off 7 bases at V and 4 bases at J, with 15 bases between the two ends. CDR1 SGHRS and CDR2 YFSETQ come from the germline V gene. CDR3 size: 14 residues. CDR3 amino acids: CASRRDSFYNEQFF. The CDR3 DNA reads as TGCGCCAGCCGGAGGGACAGTTTTTACAATGAGCAGTTCTTC.

The chain combines TRBV7-9 with TRBJ2-7; 7 bases agree with TRBD1. Germline trimming cut 5 bases from V and 3 bases from J; bases unmatched to any gene: 10. This CDR3 comprises 15 residues. CDR1 and CDR2 (germline): SEHNR, FQNEAQ (reference sequence). DNA of the CDR3: TGTGCCAGCAGCACTCCAACAAGGGACAGCTACGAGCAGTACTTC. This sequence encodes CASSTPTRDSYEQYF.

The chain is built from TRBV11-3 and TRBJ2-7, with D perhaps assigned TRBD1 or TRBD2 (5 bases each). V dropped 3 bases and J dropped 0 bases, with 12 bases sitting between them. CDR3 length: 15 residues. The germline CDR1 and CDR2 sequences are SGHNT and YENEEA. The CDR3 DNA reads as TGTGCCAGCAGCTTCGGGACGGGCAGCTCCTACGAGCAGTACTTC. It translates to CASSFGTGSSYEQYF.

The genes are TRBV3-1 (or the pseudogene TRBV3-2) and TRBJ1-4; TRBD1 agrees at 9 bases. This CDR3 is 16 amino acids long. V was pared by 6 bases and J by 2 bases, with 7 bases of the junction left unmatched. Germline CDR1 LGHDT, CDR2 YNNKEL (reference sequence). Here the CDR3 reads CASSLRGTGTNEKLFF. The CDR3 bases are TGTGCCAGCAGTCTTAGAGGGACAGGGACTAATGAAAAACTGTTTTTT.

This clone was seen more than once but under ten times. The chain couples TRBV5-1 to TRBJ1-2; possible D gene TRBD1, 6 bases. The germline gives CDR1 SGHRS, CDR2 YFSETQ. V shed 0 bases and J shed 4 bases, with 10 bases lying between them. This CDR3 has 14 residues. This chain's CDR3 is CASSLGQEFYGYTF. The CDR3 nucleotides are TGCGCCAGCAGCTTGGGACAGGAGTTCTATGGCTACACCTTC.

CDR3: CASSVTVEEKLFF. The DNA for the CDR3 is TGTGCCAGCAGCGTGACAGTGGAGGAAAAACTGTTTTTT. The chain uses TRBV5-5 and TRBJ1-4, with a tentative D call TRBD1 (5 bases). From germline, CDR1 is SGHKS and CDR2 YYEKEE (reference sequence). This CDR3 is built from 13 residues. V lost 4 bases to trimming and J lost 8 bases, with 12 bases between them.

J is TRBJ2-1 and V is TRBV10-3, with 7 bases fitting TRBD2. Germline CDR1 reads ENHRY; CDR2 reads SYGVKD. The V gene end was trimmed by 4 bases and the J gene end by 4 bases; junction bases not matched to a gene: 4. This CDR3 is built from 14 residues. This chain's CDR3 is CAISGGGGYNEQFF. The DNA for the CDR3 is TGTGCCATCAGTGGGGGCGGGGGTTACAATGAGCAGTTCTTC.

The chain combines TRBV4-1 with TRBJ2-3, with 10 bases aligning to TRBD2. This CDR3 spans 16 amino acids. From germline, CDR1 is MGHRA and CDR2 YSYEKL. V dropped 4 bases and J dropped 2; count of bases not matched to a gene: 6. CDR3 nucleotides: TGCGCCAGCAGCCTACTAGCGGGGTCGATCACAGATACGCAGTATTTT. Its translation is CASSLLAGSITDTQYF.